A selection of T cell receptor beta chains follows, all from one sample in a study of cytomegalovirus exposure and HLA in healthy donors. Assay: immunoSEQ multiplex PCR; the TCRdb copy retains only in-frame clones and omits some. The data hold a few hundred thousand clones, with 86% observed a single time. The material sequenced was PBMCs. These TCRs come from a woman aged 18-29 years in good health and CMV-seronegative. CDR3s include the opening cysteine and the closing phenylalanine or tryptophan. The D gene is left open where the match is weak.

j_call: TRBJ1-4
d_call: TRBD1
v_call: TRBV2
cdr3_nt: TGTGCCAGCTCACAGGGGAGGAATGAAAAACTGTTTTTT
cdr3_aa: CASSQGRNEKLFF

j_call: TRBJ2-1
d_call: .
v_call: TRBV14
cdr3_nt: TGTGCCAGCAGCCAAGACACAGTTTCAAATGAGCAGTTCTTC
cdr3_aa: CASSQDTVSNEQFF

j_call: TRBJ2-3
d_call: .
v_call: TRBV19
cdr3_nt: TGTGCCAGTAGACCCGACCCGGACAGCCGCACAGATACGCAGTATTTT
cdr3_aa: CASRPDPDSRTDTQYF

j_call: TRBJ2-2
d_call: .
v_call: TRBV12-5
cdr3_nt: TGTGCTAGTGGTTTGAGGGGACTCGACACCGGGGAGCTGTTTTTT
cdr3_aa: CASGLRGLDTGELFF

j_call: TRBJ2-5
d_call: .
v_call: TRBV7-2
cdr3_nt: TGTGCCAGCAGCCAGTTGTGGAGGGACCAAGAGACCCAGTACTTC
cdr3_aa: CASSQLWRDQETQYF

j_call: TRBJ1-1
d_call: .
v_call: TRBV29-1
cdr3_nt: TGCAGCGTTGATTCCGGGGGGAACACTGAAGCTTTCTTT
cdr3_aa: CSVDSGGNTEAFF

j_call: TRBJ2-3
d_call: TRBD2
v_call: TRBV5-4
cdr3_nt: TGTGCCAGCAGCTTGAGCGGGAGGTCTTCAGATACGCAGTATTTT
cdr3_aa: CASSLSGRSSDTQYF

j_call: TRBJ2-7
d_call: TRBD2
v_call: TRBV28
cdr3_nt: TGTGCCAGCAGTTATACTAGCGGGAGCGTCTTGGAGCAGTACTTC
cdr3_aa: CASSYTSGSVLEQYF

j_call: TRBJ1-3
d_call: .
v_call: TRBV30
cdr3_nt: TGTGCCTGGAGCCCGGGAGGAAACACCATATATTTT
cdr3_aa: CAWSPGGNTIYF

j_call: TRBJ1-1
d_call: TRBD1
v_call: TRBV28
cdr3_nt: TGTGCCAGCAGGGAGGACAGGGGGCACGACACTGAAGCTTTCTTT
cdr3_aa: CASREDRGHDTEAFF